This T cell receptor beta chain was sequenced during a study of OX40 agonist ivuxolimab in advanced cancers. Study-level background: Ivuxolimab, an antibody acting as an agonist of OX40 (CD134), was used to treat patients.

Peripheral blood came from all dose cohorts at three timepoints. A remark on this clone: Its matching antigen is unknown.

General observations from the study: Antigen specificity remained undetermined for the expanded peripheral T cells.

Clones were read by immunoSEQ multiplex PCR, and TCRdb kept only the in-frame ones, dropping some. The sample records about 64,000 clones, roughly 84% being singletons. Trimming removed 0 bases from V and 6 bases from J, with 18 bases in between. Per the germline V gene, CDR1 is SGDLS and CDR2 is YYNGEE. This CDR3 is 16 amino acids long. The source material was CD4+ or CD8+ T cells sorted from blood, sampled in a trial of the OX40 agonist ivuxolimab. The chain recombines TRBV9 with TRBJ1-2, with a weak D call TRBD1 (5 bases). The sequence derives from an adult with an advanced solid tumor such as melanoma, head and neck, liver or kidney cancer. The CDR3 loop reads CASSVVPQGGVDGYTF. The CDR3 nucleotides read TGTGCCAGCAGCGTAGTTCCCCAGGGTGGGGTTGATGGCTACACCTTC.